Below are 31 T cell receptor beta chains sequenced from a single sample in a study of T cell responses to AZD1222 COVID-19 vaccine. Using immunoSEQ multiplex PCR, the repertoire was profiled, and TCRdb retains in-frame clones only, with some absent. The sample has some 130,000 clones; around 93% are singletons. The sample consisted of peripheral blood, taken 28 days after the second AZD1222 dose. These receptors were taken from an adult who received the AZD1222 COVID-19 vaccine.

CDR3 sequence: CAISRGGRAFF. In DNA form, the CDR3 reads TGTGCCATCAGCCGGGGGGGACGGGCTTTCTTT. The J gene is TRBJ1-1, the V gene TRBV10-3; maybe TRBD1 (5 bases). The CDR3 covers 11 residues. Trimming removed 6 bases at V and 11 bases at J, with 13 bases between. The germline V gene has CDR1 ENHRY and CDR2 SYGVKD.

The CDR3 DNA sequence: TGTGCCAGCAGCCAGAGCTGGGGCGCAGGGGAGCACAATGAGCAGTTCTTC. Translated, it gives CASSQSWGAGEHNEQFF. The chain recombines TRBV3-1 (or the pseudogene TRBV3-2) with TRBJ2-1; possible D gene TRBD1, 6 bases. V was shortened by 3 bases and J by 5 bases, with 20 bases between the two germline ends. This CDR3 contains 17 residues. The germline V gene encodes CDR1 LGHDT and CDR2 YNNKEL (reference sequence).

The chain uses TRBV28 and TRBJ1-6, with 7 bases lining up with TRBD1. J lost 5 bases, V lost 1 base, and 5 bases had no gene match. Germline lookup yields CDR1 MDHEN and CDR2 SYDVKM. The CDR3 covers 16 residues. The CDR3 reads CASSLYPQGDNSPLHF. The CDR3 bases are TGTGCCAGCAGTTTATACCCCCAGGGGGATAATTCACCCCTCCACTTT.

V usage is TRBV9 and J usage is TRBJ1-2; D remains ambiguous. CDR3 length equals 13 residues. CDR1 SGDLS and CDR2 YYNGEE come from the germline V gene. V was cut by 2 bases and J by 1 base, with 6 bases left in between. The CDR3 spells CASSVGSNYGYTF. The CDR3 region has the DNA TGTGCCAGCAGCGTGGGCAGTAACTATGGCTACACCTTC. Filled out from reference TRBV9 and TRBJ1-2, the complete variable domain reads DSGVTQTPKHLITATGQRVTLRCSPRSGDLSVYWYQQSLDQGLQFLIQYYNGEERAKGNILERFSAQQFPDLHSELNLSSLELGDSALYFCASSVGSNYGYTFGSGTRLTVV.

This clone came up once. The J gene is TRBJ2-2, the V gene TRBV3-1 (or the pseudogene TRBV3-2); 8 bases agree with TRBD1. V shed 4 bases and J 6 bases; nucleotides not matched to a gene: 10. Germline CDR1 and CDR2: LGHDT and YNNKEL (reference sequence). The CDR3 spans 16 residues. The CDR3: CASSRQGQGYSGELFF. In DNA form, the CDR3 reads TGTGCCAGCAGCCGTCAAGGACAGGGTTACTCCGGGGAGCTGTTTTTT.

The chain is built from TRBV6-1 and TRBJ1-2, with D possibly being TRBD1 (6 bases). V was cut by 0 bases and J by 7 bases, with 15 bases left in between. CDR1 MNHNS and CDR2 SASEGT come from the germline V gene. CDR3 length: 15 amino acids. The CDR3 nucleotides are TGTGCCAGCAGTGAAGCGTGGAGGGGGGGAGGTGGCTACACCTTC. This translates into CASSEAWRGGGGYTF.

This chain connects TRBV3-1 (or the pseudogene TRBV3-2) to TRBJ2-2, with D possibly being TRBD1 (5 bases). CDR3 length equals 16 residues. Deletions cut 2 bases from V and 6 bases from J, with 16 bases between. Germline CDR1 is LGHDT and CDR2 is YNNKEL (reference sequence). The CDR3 reads CASSQSAGFHAGELFF. The DNA of the CDR3 is TGTGCCAGCAGCCAATCCGCAGGGTTCCACGCCGGGGAGCTGTTTTTT.

The CDR3 loop reads CASSLAPDFNTEAFF. For the CDR3, the DNA is TGTGCCAGCAGCTTAGCCCCAGACTTCAACACTGAAGCTTTCTTT. V usage is TRBV13 and J usage is TRBJ1-1; D call uncertain. In germline, CDR1 is PRHDT, CDR2 FYEKMQ (reference sequence). The CDR3 consists of 15 residues. The ends were cut back, 1 base at V and 2 bases at J, with 11 bases in the middle.

The V call is TRBV27, the J call TRBJ1-2; D is ambiguous. CDR1 is MNHEY, CDR2 SMNVEV, per germline (reference sequence). V gave up 8 bases and J gave up 4 bases, with 14 bases separating them. The CDR3 runs to 13 residues. CDR3 nucleotide sequence: TGTGCCAGCGGTGCGAGTCGGGTCTATGGCTACACCTTC. It encodes CASGASRVYGYTF.

The chain employs TRBV5-4 and TRBJ2-3; 7 positions match TRBD1. Germline-derived CDR1 and CDR2 are SGHNT and YYREEE (reference sequence). V lost 4 bases to trimming and J lost 5 bases; unmatched junction nucleotides: 10. This CDR3 region has 15 residues. DNA of the CDR3: TGTGCCAGCAGCCTTACCCCCACAGGGGAAGATACGCAGTATTTT. Translated: CASSLTPTGEDTQYF.

V gene TRBV4-1 combines with J gene TRBJ2-7, with a possible D match to TRBD1 (5 bases). CDR1 and CDR2 from the germline V gene are MGHRA and YSYEKL. V dropped 0 bases and J dropped 0 bases, with 9 bases sitting between them. The CDR3 runs to 15 residues. The CDR3 DNA sequence: TGCGCCAGCAGCCAAGACGCGGACATCTCCTACGAGCAGTACTTC. Translation: CASSQDADISYEQYF.

The rearrangement joins TRBV2 to TRBJ2-3, with a tentative D call TRBD2 (5 bases). The V end was cut by 8 bases, the J end by 9 bases, with 9 bases between. This CDR3 contains 10 residues. In germline, CDR1 is SNHLY, CDR2 FYNNEI. The CDR3 loop reads CASETGTQYF. The CDR3 DNA follows: TGTGCCAGCGAAACGGGAACGCAGTATTTT.

The chain has TRBV7-6 and TRBJ1-6; D not resolved. The germline CDR1 and CDR2 sequences are SGHVS and FNYEAQ. V was trimmed by 1 base and J by 8 bases, leaving 12 bases between them. The CDR3 consists of 15 residues. CDR3 protein: CASSLGVNLDSPLHF. The DNA for the CDR3 is TGTGCCAGCAGCTTAGGGGTGAACCTGGATTCACCCCTCCACTTT.

This sequence joins TRBV6-5 and TRBJ1-6; tentative D call: TRBD1 (6 bases). Germline CDR1 MNHEY, CDR2 SVGAGI. CDR3 length: 15 amino acids. Trimming stripped 2 bases from V and 13 bases from J, with 18 bases between. The CDR3 sequence is CASSYTQGYHLPLHF. The CDR3 DNA follows: TGTGCCAGCAGTTACACGCAGGGGTACCATTTGCCCCTCCACTTT.

The chain is built from TRBV10-3 and TRBJ1-1; a possible D gene is TRBD1 (5 bases). The CDR3 has 13 residues. Trimming took 6 bases from V and 7 from J, leaving 15 bases between them. Germline CDR1 reads ENHRY; CDR2 reads SYGVKD. The CDR3 region is CAISTGTYYEAFF. DNA for the CDR3: TGTGCCATCAGCACCGGGACTTACTATGAAGCTTTCTTT.

The CDR3 nucleotides are TGTGCCAGCAGCCGGGGAGGGGTGACGGGGTCCTACGAGCAGTACTTC. It translates to CASSRGGVTGSYEQYF. The V and J genes are TRBV11-3 and TRBJ2-7; TRBD2 matches at 7 bases. This CDR3 contains 16 residues. Losses at the gene ends were 5 bases for V and 1 base for J; bases not matched to a gene: 11. The germline CDR1 and CDR2 sequences are SGHNT and YENEEA.

The chain recombines TRBV19 with TRBJ2-7; 9 bases align to TRBD1. The germline CDR1 and CDR2 sequences are LNHDA and SQIVND (reference sequence). V dropped 3 bases and J dropped 4; count of bases not matched to a gene: 4. The length of the CDR3 is 14 residues. The CDR3 DNA reads as TGTGCCAGTAGTATTATCGGGACAGGGTACGAGCAGTACTTC. Protein: CASSIIGTGYEQYF.

As to this clone: One end of the junction varies from germline; a read error may be responsible. This chain links TRBV25-1 with TRBJ1-5; D is unclear. The CDR3 length is 14 residues. Germline lookup yields CDR1 MGHDK and CDR2 SYGVNS. CDR3 amino acids: CANRVTASHQPQHF. The CDR3 nucleotides read TGTGCCAACCGGGTCACCGCTAGCCATCAGCCCCAGCATTTT.

The gene calls are TRBV11-3 and TRBJ2-1; 10 nucleotides align to TRBD2. CDR3 length equals 15 residues. The germline V gene encodes CDR1 SGHNT and CDR2 YENEEA. Trimming removed 5 bases from V and 5 bases from J; junction bases left unmatched: 6. The DNA for the CDR3 is TGTGCCAGCAGCCCGACTAGCGGGTCCAACAATGAGCAGTTCTTC. As protein: CASSPTSGSNNEQFF.

This rearrangement joins TRBV4-3 to TRBJ2-7; the D is unclear. Between the trimmed V and J ends, which lost 0 bases and 6 bases, there was a span of 12 bases. The V gene's germline CDR1 is LGHNA and CDR2 YSLEER. This CDR3 comprises 14 residues. The CDR3 DNA sequence: TGCGCCAGCAGCCAAGAGGTGGGCGGTTTCGAGCAGTACTTC. Amino acids: CASSQEVGGFEQYF.

V is TRBV2 and J is TRBJ1-1; 10 nucleotides agree with TRBD1. After removal of 1 base from V and 5 bases from J, the junction contained 1 base not matched to a gene. The CDR3 has 14 amino acids. The germline V gene encodes CDR1 SNHLY and CDR2 FYNNEI. This CDR3 reads CASSEGTGGTEAFF. The CDR3 coding sequence is TGTGCCAGCAGTGAAGGGACAGGGGGGACTGAAGCTTTCTTT.

The V and J genes are TRBV6-5 and TRBJ2-1; D is undetermined. The germline V gene encodes CDR1 MNHEY and CDR2 SVGAGI. The CDR3 extends over 14 amino acids. V gave up 7 bases and J gave up 5 bases, with 15 bases separating them. The CDR3 sequence: CASTPTRWDNEQFF. The CDR3 region has the DNA TGTGCCAGCACCCCGACACGCTGGGACAATGAGCAGTTCTTC.

The genes are TRBV19 and TRBJ1-6; no firm D call. The length of the CDR3 is 14 residues. CDR1 and CDR2 from the germline V gene are LNHDA and SQIVND (reference sequence). Trimming left V 7 bases short and J 8 bases short, with 15 bases between. The CDR3: CASIRPPVYSPLHF. For the CDR3, the DNA is TGTGCCAGTATCCGGCCCCCTGTGTATTCACCCCTCCACTTT.

The chain is built from TRBV7-3 and TRBJ1-4, with D tentatively TRBD1 (5 bases). Germline-derived CDR1 and CDR2 are SGHTA and FQGTGA. Trimming pared 5 bases from V and 8 bases from J, leaving 18 bases between. This CDR3 comprises 15 residues. This CDR3 reads CASSPSGGYGEKLFF. The DNA of the CDR3 is TGTGCCAGCAGCCCGTCTGGGGGTTATGGGGAAAAACTGTTTTTT.

The chain is built from TRBV6-5 and TRBJ2-2, with no clear D. Germline V gene lookup returns CDR1 MNHEY and CDR2 SVGAGI. Deletions cut 0 bases from V and 4 bases from J, with 9 bases between. The CDR3 consists of 15 residues. The CDR3 loop reads CASSYSTRATGELFF. The CDR3 DNA sequence: TGTGCCAGCAGTTACTCGACTCGGGCCACCGGGGAGCTGTTTTTT.

The CDR3 is CASIRNSGNTIYF. In nucleotides, the CDR3 is TGTGCCAGCATTCGGAACTCTGGAAACACCATATATTTT. V is TRBV12-3 or TRBV12-4 and J is TRBJ1-3; D call uncertain. The V end was cut by 7 bases, the J end by 0 bases, with 7 bases between. This CDR3 is built from 13 residues.

V gene TRBV19 combines with J gene TRBJ1-5; D ambiguous. Germline V gene data show CDR1 as LNHDA and CDR2 as SQIVND (reference sequence). V gave up 5 bases and J gave up 5 bases, with 19 bases separating them. The length of the CDR3 is 16 residues. The CDR3 DNA is TGTGCCAGTAGTTGGGGATTACGAGCTTCTTATCAGCCCCAGCATTTT. It yields the protein CASSWGLRASYQPQHF.

This clone occurred once. The genes are TRBV11-2 and TRBJ2-7, with D possibly TRBD2 on 6 matching bases. The CDR3 length is 14 residues. Germline assignment: CDR1 SGHAT and CDR2 FQNNGV. V lost 5 bases and J 6 bases, leaving 17 bases between the germline ends. CDR3 sequence (DNA): TGTGCCAGCAGCCCCGGGGGTCGACCTATCGAGCAGTACTTC. Translating it yields CASSPGGRPIEQYF.

This sequence joins TRBV27 and TRBJ2-3; D is ambiguous. Trimming cost V 7 bases and J 6 bases, with 8 bases left between them. Germline V gene data show CDR1 as MNHEY and CDR2 as SMNVEV (reference sequence). The CDR3 sequence is 11 residues long. DNA for the CDR3: TGTGCCAGCACTAATTTGGATACGCAGTATTTT. This gives the protein CASTNLDTQYF.

This chain connects TRBV3-1 (or the pseudogene TRBV3-2) to TRBJ1-1, with D uncertain. CDR1 is LGHDT, CDR2 YNNKEL, per germline (reference sequence). V was pared by 1 base and J by 4 bases, with 10 bases between. The CDR3 extends over 14 amino acids. CDR3 sequence reads: CASSQGYLFTEAFF. The DNA of the CDR3 is TGTGCCAGCAGCCAAGGGTATTTGTTCACTGAAGCTTTCTTT.

This clone was counted once. Here the CDR3 reads CASRPPYSPNQPQHF. DNA of the CDR3: TGTGCCAGTAGGCCGCCTTACAGCCCCAATCAGCCCCAGCATTTT. The chain carries TRBV19 and TRBJ1-5; no clear D gene. The CDR3 has 15 residues. Germline V gene sequence: CDR1 LNHDA, CDR2 SQIVND (reference sequence). Trimming removed 6 bases from V and 3 bases from J, with 15 bases in between. Full variable domain (remainder filled in from reference TRBV19 and TRBJ1-5): DGGITQSPKYLFRKEGQNVTLSCEQNLNHDAMYWYRQDPGQGLRLIYYSQIVNDFQKGDIAEGYSVSREKKESFPLTVTSAQKNPTAFYLCASRPPYSPNQPQHFGDGTRLSIL.